Below are 4 T cell receptor beta chains sequenced from a single sample in a study of ipilimumab plus nivolumab after autologous stem cell transplantation. Generated by immunoSEQ multiplex PCR, the TCRdb table keeps only in-frame clones and is missing some. Here the sample spans 15,000 to 20,000 clones, 75% to 90% being singletons. The specimen was PBMCs, collected in a trial of ipilimumab plus nivolumab as post-transplant consolidation. The receptors originated from a male donor with diffuse large B-cell lymphoma.

As regards this clone: The germline gene is not matched at one end of the junction; a read error may be the cause. The gene calls are TRBV7-2 and TRBJ1-2; 11 bases fit TRBD1. The germline CDR1 and CDR2 sequences are SGHTA and FQGNSA. This CDR3 is built from 15 residues. The DNA for the CDR3 is TGTGCCAGCAGCAAGGGACAGGGGGGGAACTATGACTACACCTTC. Translation: CASSKGQGGNYDYTF.

The chain is built from TRBV19 and TRBJ2-5; maybe TRBD1 (6 bases). Germline CDR1 LNHDA, CDR2 SQIVND (reference sequence). This CDR3 comprises 14 residues. V was pared by 3 bases and J by 7 bases, with 15 bases between. The CDR3 region is CASSMGAAGGTQYF. The CDR3 DNA reads as TGTGCCAGTAGTATGGGGGCAGCCGGCGGGACCCAGTACTTC.

V gene TRBV5-1 combines with J gene TRBJ2-7; D tentatively fits TRBD1 or TRBD2 (5 bases each). The V end was cut by 4 bases, the J end by 6 bases, with 17 bases between. Germline-derived CDR1 and CDR2 are SGHRS and YFSETQ. CDR3 size: 14 residues. This CDR3 is CASSEGPKRGEQYF. CDR3 sequence (DNA): TGCGCCAGCAGCGAGGGACCGAAGCGAGGCGAGCAGTACTTC.

J is TRBJ2-1 and V is TRBV2, with D maybe TRBD1 (6 bases). Looked up from germline, CDR1 is SNHLY and CDR2 is FYNNEI. The V end was cut by 2 bases, the J end by 8 bases, with 10 bases between. The length of the CDR3 is 13 residues. In DNA form, the CDR3 reads TGTGCCAGCAGTGAACAGGGGCTGTATGAGCAGTTCTTC. It translates to CASSEQGLYEQFF.